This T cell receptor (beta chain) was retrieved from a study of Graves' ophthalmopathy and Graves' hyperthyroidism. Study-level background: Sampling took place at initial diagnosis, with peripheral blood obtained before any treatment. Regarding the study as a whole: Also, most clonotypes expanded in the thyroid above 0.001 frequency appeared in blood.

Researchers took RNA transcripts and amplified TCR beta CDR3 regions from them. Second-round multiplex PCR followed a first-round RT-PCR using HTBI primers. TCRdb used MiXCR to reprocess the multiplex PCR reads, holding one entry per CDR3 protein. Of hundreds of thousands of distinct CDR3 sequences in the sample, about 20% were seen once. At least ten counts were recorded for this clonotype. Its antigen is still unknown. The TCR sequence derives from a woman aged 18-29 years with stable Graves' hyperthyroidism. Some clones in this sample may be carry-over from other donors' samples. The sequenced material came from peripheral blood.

The DNA for the CDR3 is TGCAGTGCTGAGGGCCTAGCGGGAGGGGAGTACGAGCAGTACTTC. Protein sequence: CSAEGLAGGEYEQYF. This chain joins TRBV20-1 and TRBJ2-7; 12 nucleotides match TRBD2. This CDR3 is 15 amino acids long. Germline CDR1 is DFQATT and CDR2 is SNEGSKA (reference sequence). The V and J ends lost 5 bases and 4 bases, in that order; junction bases with no gene match: 9.